This passage covers 15 T cell receptor beta chains from one sample sequenced in a study of T cells in tuberculosis. Only in-frame clones appear in the TCRdb table, and some are missing; sequencing was by immunoSEQ multiplex PCR. The top ten clones hold 5% to 6.5% of a sample with 25,000 to 40,000 clones, nearly 90% of them seen once. Time point specified: new active TB diagnosis, blood taken before or within 7 days of starting treatment. Source: PBMCs, taken at tuberculosis diagnosis. These receptors were collected from an adult with tuberculosis.

The V and J genes are TRBV7-2 and TRBJ1-1, with 7 bases matching TRBD1. Unmatched junction bases numbered 10, after V lost 5 bases and J lost 4 bases. This CDR3 has 15 amino acids. From germline, CDR1 is SGHTA and CDR2 FQGNSA. The CDR3 region is CASSRWVRQGTEAFF. CDR3 DNA sequence: TGTGCCAGCAGCCGTTGGGTTCGACAGGGCACTGAAGCTTTCTTT. The full variable domain, rest sourced from reference TRBV7-2 and TRBJ1-1, is GAGVSQSPSNKVTEKGKDVELRCDPISGHTALYWYRQSLGQGLEFLIYFQGNSAPDKSGLPSDRFSAERTGGSVSTLTIQRTQQEDSAVYLCASSRWVRQGTEAFFGQGTRLTVV.

This chain links TRBV5-8 with TRBJ1-2; TRBD1 matches at 8 bases. Per the germline V gene, CDR1 is SGHTS and CDR2 is YDEGEE. The junction had 4 bases not matched to a gene; V was cut back by 3 bases and J by 3 bases. The CDR3 consists of 14 residues. The CDR3 nucleotides read TGTGCCAGCAGCTCCGACAGGGGTTACTATGGCTACACCTTC. This sequence encodes CASSSDRGYYGYTF.

V gene TRBV18 combines with J gene TRBJ2-3, with TRBD1 identical over 7 bases. There are 15 residues in the CDR3. Germline CDR1 reads KGHSH; CDR2 reads LQKENI. The V gene end was trimmed by 4 bases and the J gene end by 3 bases; junction bases not matched to a gene: 7. The CDR3 region has the DNA TGTGCCAGCTCACGTCGACAGGGAATAACAGATACGCAGTATTTT. This codes for CASSRRQGITDTQYF.

The rearrangement uses TRBV7-2 and TRBJ1-1; no definite D call. CDR1 and CDR2 (germline): SGHTA, FQGNSA. Trimming pared 5 bases from V and 3 bases from J, leaving 10 bases between. The CDR3 runs to 13 residues. The CDR3 loop reads CASSPQRDTEAFF. For the CDR3, the DNA is TGTGCCAGCAGCCCTCAGAGGGACACTGAAGCTTTCTTT.

This clone appeared once. The J gene is TRBJ2-1, the V gene TRBV7-2, with 10 bases that match TRBD2. Germline assignment: CDR1 SGHTA and CDR2 FQGNSA. V trimming: 3 bases; J trimming: 9 bases; junction bases outside the gene matches: 5. CDR3 length: 14 amino acids. The CDR3 protein is CASSLASGRSEQFF. CDR3 coding DNA: TGTGCCAGCAGCTTGGCTAGCGGGAGAAGTGAGCAGTTCTTC.

The chain recombines TRBV4-2 with TRBJ2-7; TRBD1 matches at 9 bases. The CDR3 extends over 16 amino acids. CDR1 and CDR2 (germline): LGHNA, YNFKEQ. Trimming at V came to 0 bases and at J to 2 bases, leaving 5 bases not matched to a gene. This CDR3 reads CASSQEETGGPYEQYF. The CDR3 nucleotides read TGTGCCAGCAGCCAAGAAGAGACAGGGGGGCCCTACGAGCAGTACTTC.

This chain links TRBV28 with TRBJ2-6; 9 nucleotides align to TRBD1. The CDR3 consists of 16 residues. Per germline, CDR1 MDHEN and CDR2 SYDVKM. V shed 6 bases, J shed 3 bases, and the junction held 6 bases outside the gene matches. The CDR3 DNA reads TGTGCCAGCAGGGGGACAGGGCGTGGTGGGGCCAACGTCCTGACTTTC. Translating gives CASRGTGRGGANVLTF.

V usage is TRBV9 and J usage is TRBJ2-3; 9 nucleotides align to TRBD2. The CDR3 totals 15 residues. Germline assignment: CDR1 SGDLS and CDR2 YYNGEE. The V and J ends lost 0 bases and 9 bases, in that order; junction bases with no gene match: 8. CDR3 loop: CASSVDVAGVDTQYF. CDR3 DNA sequence: TGTGCCAGCAGCGTAGATGTAGCGGGAGTTGACACGCAGTATTTT.

The genes are TRBV19 and TRBJ1-2; perhaps TRBD1 as D (6 bases). CDR3 length equals 14 residues. Deletions cut 4 bases from V and 4 bases from J, with 13 bases between. CDR1 and CDR2 (germline): LNHDA, SQIVND (reference sequence). The chain's CDR3 is CASSRTDPRYGYTF. In nucleotides, the CDR3 is TGTGCCAGTAGTAGGACAGACCCCCGCTATGGCTACACCTTC. Full variable domain (missing parts from reference TRBV19 and TRBJ1-2): DGGITQSPKYLFRKEGQNVTLSCEQNLNHDAMYWYRQDPGQGLRLIYYSQIVNDFQKGDIAEGYSVSREKKESFPLTVTSAQKNPTAFYLCASSRTDPRYGYTFGSGTRLTVV.

This chain joins TRBV29-1 and TRBJ2-2; D perhaps matches TRBD1 (5 bases). The CDR3 contains 17 residues. V lost 1 base and J lost 0, with 15 bases in between. Germline V gene sequence: CDR1 SQVTM, CDR2 ANQGSEA. The CDR3 here is CSVEAISDKSNTGELFF. CDR3 nucleotide sequence: TGCAGCGTTGAAGCTATATCGGACAAATCGAACACCGGGGAGCTGTTTTTT.

The chain employs TRBV10-3 and TRBJ2-5, with D perhaps TRBD2 (5 bases). In germline, CDR1 is ENHRY, CDR2 SYGVKD. CDR3 length: 13 residues. Trimming removed 6 bases at V and 2 bases at J, with 10 bases between. The CDR3 nucleotides are TGTGCCATCAGAGGAGGTAGTCAAGAGACCCAGTACTTC. Its translation: CAIRGGSQETQYF.

The chain couples TRBV7-2 to TRBJ1-1, with a tentative D call TRBD1 (5 bases). The germline gives CDR1 SGHTA, CDR2 FQGNSA. This CDR3 has 14 residues. V was clipped by 3 bases and J by 1 base, with 9 bases between them. DNA of the CDR3: TGTGCCAGCAGCTTGGGGCATTCGAACACTGAAGCTTTCTTT. Translated, it gives CASSLGHSNTEAFF.

This rearrangement joins TRBV9 to TRBJ2-3, with 8 bases matching TRBD2. CDR1 is SGDLS and CDR2 is YYNGEE in the germline V gene. The V and J ends lost 0 bases and 7 bases, in that order; junction bases with no gene match: 13. This CDR3 is built from 17 residues. The CDR3 coding sequence is TGTGCCAGCAGCGTAGACGTCGGAGCGGGAGTTCTCAATACGCAGTATTTT. Translated: CASSVDVGAGVLNTQYF.

This clone came up a few times. The chain couples TRBV6-1 to TRBJ1-5, with D possibly matching TRBD1 (6 bases). V was clipped by 4 bases and J by 3 bases, with 7 bases between them. The CDR3 is 13 amino acids. CDR1 is MNHNS and CDR2 is SASEGT in the germline V gene. In DNA, the CDR3 is TGTGCCAGCAGTGGGGGACACAATCAGCCCCAGCATTTT. The encoded protein is CASSGGHNQPQHF.

The chain recombines TRBV7-8 with TRBJ1-2; D ambiguous. Trimming stripped 1 base from V and 10 bases from J, with 10 bases between. The germline gives CDR1 SGHVS, CDR2 FQNEAQ. This CDR3 spans 12 amino acids. This CDR3 is CASSLVGAVYTF. The CDR3 DNA reads as TGTGCCAGCAGCTTAGTCGGTGCCGTCTACACCTTC.